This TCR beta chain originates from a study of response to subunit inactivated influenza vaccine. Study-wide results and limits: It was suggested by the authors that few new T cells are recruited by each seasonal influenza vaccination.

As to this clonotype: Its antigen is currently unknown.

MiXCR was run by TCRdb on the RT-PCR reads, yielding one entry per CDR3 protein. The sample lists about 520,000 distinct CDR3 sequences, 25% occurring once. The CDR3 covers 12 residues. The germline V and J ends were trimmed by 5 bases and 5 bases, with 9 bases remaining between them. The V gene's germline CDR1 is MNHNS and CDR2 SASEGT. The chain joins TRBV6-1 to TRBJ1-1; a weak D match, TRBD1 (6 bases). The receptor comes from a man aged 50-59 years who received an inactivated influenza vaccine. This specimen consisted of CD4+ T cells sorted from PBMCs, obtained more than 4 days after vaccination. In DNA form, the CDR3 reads TGTGCCAGCAGTTCCGGACAGACTGAAGCTTTCTTT. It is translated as CASSSGQTEAFF.